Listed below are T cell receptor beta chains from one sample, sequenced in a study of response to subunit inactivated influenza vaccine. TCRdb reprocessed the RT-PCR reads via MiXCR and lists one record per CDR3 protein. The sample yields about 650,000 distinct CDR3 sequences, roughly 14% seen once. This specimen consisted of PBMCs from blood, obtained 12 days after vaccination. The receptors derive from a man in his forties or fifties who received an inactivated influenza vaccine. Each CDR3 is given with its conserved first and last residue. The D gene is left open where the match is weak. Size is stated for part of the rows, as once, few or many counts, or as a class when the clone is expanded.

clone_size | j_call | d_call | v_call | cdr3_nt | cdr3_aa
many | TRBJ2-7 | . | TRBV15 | TGTGCCACCAGCAGAGATTATACGGGAGTTTACGAGCAGTACTTC | CATSRDYTGVYEQYF
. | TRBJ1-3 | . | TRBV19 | TGTGCCAGCCAACCAAGTACCTACTCTGGAAACACCATATATTTT | CASQPSTYSGNTIYF
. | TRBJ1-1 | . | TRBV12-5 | TGTGCTAGTGGTTTATCAGGGGAGAAGAACACTGAAGCTTTCTTT | CASGLSGEKNTEAFF
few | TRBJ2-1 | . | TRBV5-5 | TGTGCCAGCAGCTTGGAGGGGGGAGGAGGGGATGAGCAGTTCTTC | CASSLEGGGGDEQFF
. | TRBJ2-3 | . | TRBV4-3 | TGCGCCAGCAGCCAAGATCCGAGGGGGAGAGCAGATACGCAGTATTTT | CASSQDPRGRADTQYF
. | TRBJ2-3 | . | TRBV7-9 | TGTGCCAGCAGCAAACTACCCTCCTGGGGCACAGATACGCAGTATTTT | CASSKLPSWGTDTQYF
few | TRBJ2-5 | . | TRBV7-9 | TGTGCCAGCAGCTTAGGGACAGAACGGACCCAGTACTTC | CASSLGTERTQYF
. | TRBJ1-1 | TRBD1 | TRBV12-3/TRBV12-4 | TGTGCCAGCAGTGGGAGGGGGCCTGAGACTGAAGCTTTCTTT | CASSGRGPETEAFF
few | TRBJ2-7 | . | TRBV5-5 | TGTGCCAGCAGCTTGGATTTAGCGGCCCTATACGAGCAGTACTTC | CASSLDLAALYEQYF
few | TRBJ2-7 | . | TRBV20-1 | TGCAGTGCCAGCGAGGAGTGGACGGTCTCCTACGAGCAGTACTTC | CSASEEWTVSYEQYF
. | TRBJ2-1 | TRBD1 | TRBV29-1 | TGCAGCGTTGCCGACAGGGGCGCTTACAATGAGCAGTTCTTC | CSVADRGAYNEQFF
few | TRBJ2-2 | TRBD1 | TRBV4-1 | TGCGCCAGCAGCCAAAATACAGGGGGCACCGGGGAGCTGTTTTTT | CASSQNTGGTGELFF
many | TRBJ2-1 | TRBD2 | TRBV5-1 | TGCGCCAGCAGCTTGGCAGCGGGGGGGCTTGGTGAGCAGTTCTTC | CASSLAAGGLGEQFF
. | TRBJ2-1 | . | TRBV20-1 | TGCAGTACCACGCCGGGAACCAATGAGCAGTTCTTC | CSTTPGTNEQFF
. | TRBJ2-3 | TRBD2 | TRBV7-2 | TGTGCCAGCAGCCGGACTAGCGGGGTGGCAGATACGCAGTATTTT | CASSRTSGVADTQYF
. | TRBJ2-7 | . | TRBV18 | TGTGCCAGCTCACGAGAGCAGAACTACGAGCAGTACTTC | CASSREQNYEQYF
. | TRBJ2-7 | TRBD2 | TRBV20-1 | TGCAGTGCCAACCCGGGACTAGCGGGAGGGTCCTACGAGCAGTACTTC | CSANPGLAGGSYEQYF
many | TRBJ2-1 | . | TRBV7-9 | TGTGCCAGCAGCTCCAGGGACTCTGCTCAGGGCTATGAGCAGTTCTTC | CASSSRDSAQGYEQFF
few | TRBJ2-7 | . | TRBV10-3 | TGTGCCATCAGTGAGTCGACTGGTGGCGGCGAGCAGTACTTC | CAISESTGGGEQYF
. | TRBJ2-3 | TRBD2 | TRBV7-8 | TGTGCCAGCAGCTTGTCTCCTAGCGGGGGGGCCACAGATACGCAGTATTTT | CASSLSPSGGATDTQYF
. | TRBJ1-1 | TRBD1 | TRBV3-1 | TGTGCCAGCAGCCAAGGGACAGGGGATGAAGCTTTCTTT | CASSQGTGDEAFF
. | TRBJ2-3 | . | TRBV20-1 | TGCAGTGCCCCGACCGGGCCCACAGATACGCAGTATTTT | CSAPTGPTDTQYF
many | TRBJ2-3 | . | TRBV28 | TGTGCCAGCAGTATACTATCCGGGACGACTAGCACAGATACGCAGTATTTT | CASSILSGTTSTDTQYF
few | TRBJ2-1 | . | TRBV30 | TGTGCCTGGAGTGTAGTAAAGGGAGTCTCCTACAATGAGCAGTTCTTC | CAWSVVKGVSYNEQFF
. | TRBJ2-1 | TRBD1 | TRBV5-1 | TGCGCCAGCAGTATTGGACAGGGAAGGTACAATGAGCAGTTCTTC | CASSIGQGRYNEQFF
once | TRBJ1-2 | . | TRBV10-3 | TGTGCCATCAGTGCCGGGACGGCGACATATGGCTACACCTTC | CAISAGTATYGYTF
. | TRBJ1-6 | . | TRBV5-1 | TGCGCCAGCAGCGTCCGAGGGGGGTATTCACCCCTCCACTTT | CASSVRGGYSPLHF
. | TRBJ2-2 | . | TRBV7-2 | TGTGCCAGCAGCTTAGCCACCTCGGTTGGGGGGGAGCTGTTTTTT | CASSLATSVGGELFF
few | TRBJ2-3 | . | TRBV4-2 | TGTGCCAGCAGCCAAGGGGGGAAAGATACGCAGTATTTT | CASSQGGKDTQYF